This TCR beta chain was sequenced in a study of cytomegalovirus exposure and HLA in healthy donors. Study summary: In an earlier analysis, around 100 million unique TCR beta sequences were found from 150 million to 200 million T cells.

CDR1 is MDHEN and CDR2 is SYDVKM in the germline V gene. V lost 2 bases and J lost 0; bases outside the gene matches: 8. The CDR3 sequence is 19 residues long. General observations from the study: Per a prior analysis, the majority of TCR beta V segments were productive roughly 90% or roughly 30% of the time. As a later analysis showed, several of the most significant clusters appeared to be linked to common viral pathogens.

Notes on this clone: The antigen remains unidentified.

The PCR used 60 Vbeta and 13 Jbeta primers. Method: immunoSEQ multiplex PCR; TCRdb's copy keeps in-frame clones and lacks some. Of 100,000 to 150,000 clones listed, around four fifths are singletons. The chain carries TRBV28 and TRBJ2-4; 12 bases align to TRBD2. This receptor was taken from a man younger than 30 in good health and CMV-seropositive. The sample comprised PBMCs. CDR3 sequence (DNA): TGTGCCAGCAGTTTACTAGCGGGGGGGGTACTGATAGCCAAAAACATTCAGTACTTC. Protein sequence: CASSLLAGGVLIAKNIQYF.